The 21 T cell receptor delta chains listed next were all sequenced from one sample in a study of gamma delta lymphoproliferative disorders and STAT genes. TCRdb fed the multiplex PCR reads to CATT. This sample has under 800 delta-chain clones; less than 3.5% occur once, and the top ten carry about two thirds. Sequencing used genomic DNA taken from PBMCs of patients and controls. The sequencing sample was made of blood. These receptors were collected from a human donor in good health.

In this sample, this clone turned up a few times. The DNA is left out, because the CDR3 cannot be placed on it with certainty; the CDR3 is given as TCRdb lists it. The gene calls are TRAV29/DV5 and TRDJ2; TRDD3 is the table's D call, not checked against the DNA. The germline CDR1 and CDR2 sequences are NSMFDY and ISSIKDK. The CDR3 is 20 amino acids in total, end residues counted. The CDR3 region is CASVQQALLQGIPLTAQLFF.

On this clone itself: The TCRdb protein comes from a much larger clone and disagrees with this DNA's translation at residue 9, likely due to a read error; the protein given here is derived from the DNA. The chain combines TRDV2 with TRDJ1; 9 bases are a match to TRDD3. Germline CDR1 is GEAIGNYY and CDR2 is EKD. CDR3 length: 19 amino acids. V shed 0 bases and J 2 bases; nucleotides not matched to a gene: 15. CDR3 sequence: CACDTAGGILGDQTDKLIF. The CDR3 region has the DNA TGTGCCTGTGACACCGCAGGAGGGATACTGGGGGACCAGACCGATAAACTCATCTTT.

This clone occurred a few times. It is likely a read error: a sequence one base away is far more abundant. The same CDR3 also results from other DNA sequences found in this sample. This sequence joins TRDV2 and TRDJ2; D is undetermined. The length of the CDR3 is 13 residues. Germline CDR1 reads GEAIGNYY; CDR2 reads EKD. The CDR3 reads CACDTGVTAQLFF. The CDR3 nucleotides are TGTGCCTGCGACACCGGAGTGACAGCACAACTCTTCTTT.

The sample holds a few counts of this clone. A read error is the likely source, as a far larger clone sits one nucleotide away. At the DNA level, this CDR3 is encoded by other sequences in the same sample as well. The chain is built from TRDV2 and TRDJ3; 10 bases align to TRDD3. Unmatched junction bases numbered 5, after V lost 0 bases and J lost 1 base. Germline V CDR1 and CDR2: GEAIGNYY, EKD. This CDR3 has 19 residues. The CDR3 nucleotides read TGTGCCTGTGACACCCTGGGGGATAAGGAGTCCTGGGACACCCGACAGATGTTTTTC. It encodes CACDTLGDKESWDTRQMFF.

In its sample, this clone was seen a few times. This DNA's translation and the protein TCRdb lists, from a much larger clone, do not match at residue 3, likely due to a read error; the protein shown is translated from the DNA. The chain recombines TRDV2 with TRDJ1; TRDD3 aligns across 9 bases. Germline V gives CDR1 GEAIGNYY, CDR2 EKD. CDR3 length equals 19 residues. Here the CDR3 reads CARDTAGGRLGDQTDKLIF. CDR3 nucleotides: TGTGCCCGTGACACCGCAGGAGGGAGACTGGGGGACCAGACCGATAAACTCATCTTT.

This clone was found a few times. TCRdb records a much larger clone's protein for this DNA, with a difference at residue 3 that likely arises from a read error; the protein given is the translation of the DNA. The chain combines TRDV2 with TRDJ3; 9 nucleotides line up with TRDD3. The CDR3 consists of 21 residues. Germline V gene data show CDR1 as GEAIGNYY and CDR2 as EKD. For the CDR3, the DNA is TGTGCCTATGACTCTTCGGATACTGGGGGAACGAGCTCCTGGGACACCCGACAGATGTTTTTC. This gives the protein CAYDSSDTGGTSSWDTRQMFF.

Concerning this clone itself: TCRdb lists the protein of a much larger clone for this DNA, which differs at residue 15, so this is likely a read error; the protein given here is translated from the DNA itself. This chain connects TRDV1 to TRDJ1, with TRDD3 matching over 7 bases. CDR1 and CDR2 from the germline V gene are TSWWSYY and QGS. J gave up 0 bases and V 1 base, and 29 bases lay outside the gene matches. This CDR3 comprises 24 residues. Written as DNA, the CDR3 is TGTGCTCTTGGGGAACCGAAGCGGTTCCTGACCCATCTGGGGGGCCAGGCGTACACCGATAAACTCATCTTT. This codes for CALGEPKRFLTHLGGQAYTDKLIF.

This clone was seen a handful of times. J is TRDJ1 and V is TRDV2; 8 bases line up with TRDD3. The CDR3 covers 17 residues. V shed 4 bases and J 1 base; nucleotides not matched to a gene: 13. Germline assignment: CDR1 GEAIGNYY and CDR2 EKD. As DNA, the CDR3 is TGTGCCTGTGAAGAACTGGGGGGACTTAGGGTCACCGATAAACTCATCTTT. It codes for CACEELGGLRVTDKLIF.

This rearrangement joins TRDV3 to TRDJ1; a possible D gene is TRDD2 (6 bases). Germline-derived CDR1 and CDR2 are TVYSNPD and GDNSRS (reference sequence). The CDR3 has 15 residues. V lost 1 base, J lost 5 bases, and 20 bases lay in between. The CDR3 loop is CAFTRPSHVCDKLIF. Written as DNA, the CDR3 is TGTGCCTTTACCCGGCCTTCCCACGTTTGTGATAAACTCATCTTT. Combining the CDR3 with reference TRDV3 and TRDJ1 gives the whole variable domain CDKVTQSSPDQTVASGSEVVLLCTYDTVYSNPDLFWYRIRPDYSFQFVFYGDNSRSEGADFTQGRFSVKHILTQKAFHLVISPVRTEDSATYYCAFTRPSHVCDKLIFGKGTRVTVEP.

This clone is medium-sized within its sample. The protein in TCRdb stems from a much larger clone and differs at residue 12 from this DNA's translation, likely a read error; here the protein is translated from the DNA. This chain links TRDV2 with TRDJ1; 12 nucleotides line up with TRDD3. This CDR3 contains 18 residues. CDR1 and CDR2 (germline): GEAIGNYY, EKD. Trimming cost V 3 bases and J 1 base; bases outside gene matches: 11. The CDR3 loop is CACDFILGDTSCTDKLIF. The CDR3, as DNA: TGTGCCTGTGACTTTATACTGGGGGATACTAGCTGCACCGATAAACTCATCTTT.

As to this clone: TCRdb has a much larger clone's protein, which differs at residue 7 from the translation of this DNA, likely because of a read error; what is shown is the protein translated from the DNA. This chain joins TRDV2 and TRDJ1, with 9 bases lining up with TRDD2. The germline CDR1 and CDR2 sequences are GEAIGNYY and EKD. With V trimmed by 5 bases and J by 0 bases, 15 bases remained unmatched. The CDR3 consists of 18 residues. The CDR3 loop reads CACVLVPFLPTDTDKLIF. As DNA, the CDR3 is TGTGCCTGTGTTCTAGTCCCCTTCCTACCCACCGACACCGATAAACTCATCTTT.

This clone was counted only a few times. A far larger clone is just one base off, so this is likely a read error. The same CDR3 is also encoded by other DNA sequences in this sample. The rearrangement joins TRDV2 to TRDJ1, with TRDD3 matching 12 bases. The V gene's germline CDR1 is GEAIGNYY and CDR2 EKD. CDR3 length: 18 amino acids. The CDR3 sequence: CACDFILGDTSYTDKLIF. CDR3 sequence (DNA): TGTGCCTGTGACTTTATACTGGGGGATACTAGCTACACCGATAAACTCATTTTT.

Turning to this clone: Translating this DNA gives a protein that differs at residue 15 from the TCRdb one, which belongs to a much larger clone; a read error is likely, and the protein shown is this translation. The chain is built from TRDV1 and TRDJ2; weak D call: TRDD3 (7 bases). This CDR3 contains 20 residues. Trimming removed 0 bases at V and 8 bases at J, with 28 bases between. The germline CDR1 and CDR2 sequences are TSWWSYY and QGS. CDR3 loop: CALGELVLPPGGDRGAQLFF. The CDR3, as DNA: TGTGCTCTTGGGGAACTAGTCCTACCCCCTGGGGGGGATCGCGGGGCACAACTCTTCTTT.

This clone has only a few counts. A far larger clone is just one base off, so this is likely a read error. This chain connects TRDV3 to TRDJ1; TRDD2 matches at 9 bases. The CDR3 length is 17 residues. J gave up 7 bases and V 2 bases, and 20 bases lay outside the gene matches. Per the germline V gene, CDR1 is TVYSNPD and CDR2 is GDNSRS (reference sequence). The CDR3 DNA sequence: TGTGCCTTTCAGCCTTCCTACGGAGTCTATGGACGGATTAAACTCATCTTT. Translation: CAFQPSYGVYGRIKLIF.

On this clone: Translating this DNA gives a protein that differs at residues 6 and 9 from the TCRdb one, which belongs to a much larger clone; a read error is likely, and the protein shown is this translation. The chain has TRDV2 and TRDJ2, with no clear D. Per the germline V gene, CDR1 is GEAIGNYY and CDR2 is EKD. The CDR3 covers 17 residues. The V and J ends lost 0 bases and 3 bases respectively, with 16 bases between them. The DNA for the CDR3 is TGTGCCTGTGACACCGAGGCTCGGAATACTCTGACAGCACAACTCTTCTTT. Amino acids: CACDTEARNTLTAQLFF.

Remarks on this clone: The amino acid sequence in TCRdb belongs to a much larger clone and departs from this DNA's translation at residues 8 and 12, likely a sequencing read error; the sequence shown is translated from the DNA. This chain links TRDV2 with TRDJ1; 7 nucleotides agree with TRDD3. This CDR3 spans 18 amino acids. The germline V gene encodes CDR1 GEAIGNYY and CDR2 EKD. V was clipped by 3 bases and J by 1 base; unmatched bases: 16. The CDR3 DNA sequence: TGTGCCTGTGACTTTATACTGAGGGATACTAGCTGCACCGATAAACTCATCTTT. Translating it yields CACDFILRDTSCTDKLIF.

About this clone: A far larger clone is a single base away, which makes a read error likely. The identical CDR3 is also encoded by other nucleotide sequences in the sample. The V call is TRDV2, the J call TRDJ1; 9 bases match TRDD2. V was clipped by 5 bases and J by 0 bases; unmatched bases: 15. CDR1 and CDR2 (germline): GEAIGNYY, EKD. This CDR3 has 18 amino acids. The CDR3 protein is CACVLVSFLPTDTDKLIF. The CDR3 DNA reads TGTGCCTGTGTTCTGGTCTCCTTCCTACCCACCGACACCGATAAACTCATCTTT.

In its sample, this clone was seen a few times. The protein TCRdb lists belongs to a much larger clone and differs from this DNA's translation at residue 22, which points to a read error; the protein shown is made from the DNA. The V and J genes are TRDV1 and TRDJ1, with 8 bases aligning to TRDD3. CDR3 length: 24 amino acids. Germline V gene sequence: CDR1 TSWWSYY, CDR2 QGS. The CDR3 region is CALGEPKRFLTHLGDQAYTDKFIF. Written as DNA, the CDR3 is TGTGCTCTTGGGGAACCGAAGCGGTTCCTGACCCATCTGGGGGACCAGGCGTACACCGATAAATTCATCTTT.

The V gene is TRAV23/DV6, the J gene TRDJ1; no clear D. V dropped 3 bases and J dropped 9 bases, with 21 bases sitting between them. Germline lookup yields CDR1 NTAFDY and CDR2 IRPDVSE (reference sequence). The CDR3 contains 14 residues. The CDR3 DNA is TGTGCAGCAAATAATGAGGTACTATGGAAGGAACTCATCTTT. Translation gives CAANNEVLWKELIF.

Notes on this clone: The protein held in TCRdb is that of a much larger clone and does not match this DNA's translation at residue 11, likely because of a read error; the protein shown is translated from the DNA. This chain links TRDV2 with TRDJ3; 9 nucleotides align to TRDD3. The junction had 14 bases not matched to a gene; V was cut back by 6 bases and J by 3 bases. The germline gives CDR1 GEAIGNYY, CDR2 EKD. This CDR3 spans 19 amino acids. In DNA form, the CDR3 reads TGTGCCTGTTCTTTACTGGGGGACGAAAGCTTCTGGGACACCCGACAGATGTTTTTC. Amino acids: CACSLLGDESFWDTRQMFF.

This clone has ten or more counts. There is no V gene call, and the J gene is TRDJ1; the D call TRDD3 from the table was never checked on the DNA. This CDR3 has 28 residues. CDR3 nucleotides: TGTGCTTCATTGTGCCTTCCTACGGAGTACTGGGGGATACGCAGGGGGGTTGGGGGATCCATGTACACCGATAAACTCATCTTT. This translates into CASLCLPTEYWGIRRGVGGSMYTDKLIF.